A selection of T cell receptor beta chains follows, all from one sample in a study of blood T cell repertoires in COVID-19. Assay used: immunoSEQ multiplex PCR; TCRdb lists only in-frame clones, some missing. Of approximately 76,000 clones listed, roughly 85% were seen once; the top ten hold roughly 8.5%. Sequencing used peripheral blood. These receptors came from a man aged 25 to 45 with acute or convalescent COVID-19. Each CDR3 is given with its conserved first and last residue. A D gene is named only where the DNA matches it firmly. Part of the rows lack a size; the others show once, few, many or a class for expanded clones.

D	V	size	J	DNA	CDR3
TRBD2	TRBV6-4	-	TRBJ2-1	TGTGCCGTAAAGACGGGGGCGGGAGGTCCCTCCTACAATGAGCAGTTCTTC	CAVKTGAGGPSYNEQFF
TRBD2	TRBV2	-	TRBJ2-3	TGTGCCAGCAGTGGGGGGACTAGCGGGAAGACTAGCACAGATACGCAGTATTTT	CASSGGTSGKTSTDTQYF
-	TRBV12-3/TRBV12-4	once	TRBJ2-5	TGTGCCAGCTCCTTCCAAGAGACCCAGTACTTC	CASSFQETQYF
-	TRBV5-1	-	TRBJ2-1	TGCGCCAGCAGCTTAAGAGGTCCGGGGAATGAGCAGTTCTTC	CASSLRGPGNEQFF
TRBD2	TRBV5-1	few	TRBJ2-5	TGCGCCAGCAGCTACCCGGGACTAGCGGCACAAGAGACCCAGTACTTC	CASSYPGLAAQETQYF
TRBD2	TRBV7-7	-	TRBJ2-2	TGTGCTAGCAGCCCCCTAGCGGGGACCGGGGAGCTGTTTTTT	CASSPLAGTGELFF
TRBD2	TRBV10-2	-	TRBJ2-1	TGCGCCAGTAGCGGGAACTGGGGGGGAAAAAGCTCCTACAATGAGCAGTTCTTC	CASSGNWGGKSSYNEQFF
-	TRBV3-1/TRBV3-2	once	TRBJ2-7	TGTGCCAGCAGCCAAGCCCAGACCTACGAGCAGTACTTC	CASSQAQTYEQYF
TRBD1	TRBV23-1	-	TRBJ2-7	TGCGCCAGCAGTCTGATCCTCGGGACAGCCTACGAGCAGTACTTC	CASSLILGTAYEQYF
-	TRBV29-1	-	TRBJ1-2	TGCAGCGCCCCGCGGGGCGTCGATGGCTACACCTTC	CSAPRGVDGYTF
-	TRBV7-9	-	TRBJ1-4	TGTGCCAGCAGCCCCCTCTCTGGACACGGTGAAAAACTGTTTTTT	CASSPLSGHGEKLFF
-	TRBV9	-	TRBJ2-7	TGTGCCAGCAGCCCAAGAACATCCACCTACGAGCAGTACTTC	CASSPRTSTYEQYF
TRBD2	TRBV9	-	TRBJ2-1	TGTGCCAGCAGCGCGGGGACTAGCGGGAGCAATGAGCAGTTCTTC	CASSAGTSGSNEQFF
-	TRBV19	-	TRBJ2-3	TGTGCCAGTAGTAGTCGGGGTCGGGAAGATACGCAGTATTTT	CASSSRGREDTQYF
-	TRBV2	once	TRBJ1-5	TGTGCCAGCAGTGTGGGCAGCAATCAGCCCCAGCATTTT	CASSVGSNQPQHF
TRBD2	TRBV10-1	-	TRBJ2-1	TGCGCCAGCAGTGAATTAGCGGGAGCTTTCGGTGAGCAGTTCTTC	CASSELAGAFGEQFF
TRBD2	TRBV30	-	TRBJ2-7	TGTGCTATTCTGCTAGCGGGCGGGTACGAGCAGTACTTC	CAILLAGGYEQYF
-	TRBV9	-	TRBJ1-1	TGTGCCAGCAGCGTAGCGGTGGGCTCTGAAGCTTTCTTT	CASSVAVGSEAFF
-	TRBV5-1	-	TRBJ1-4	TGCGCCAGCAGCTTGGTTCCAGGGCTAGGAGAAAAACTGTTTTTT	CASSLVPGLGEKLFF
TRBD1	TRBV5-4	-	TRBJ2-3	TGTGCCAGCAGTCCGGGACAGCGACCCACAGATACGCAGTATTTT	CASSPGQRPTDTQYF
TRBD2	TRBV7-2	-	TRBJ2-3	TGTGCCAGCAGCTCGCCGCTAGCGGGGGGGTCAGATACGCAGTATTTT	CASSSPLAGGSDTQYF
-	TRBV7-3	-	TRBJ2-7	TGTGCCAGCAGCTTAAATCAGGGTTGGGAGCAGTACTTC	CASSLNQGWEQYF
TRBD2	TRBV9	once	TRBJ2-1	TGTGCCAGCAGCGTATATAGCGGGAGCCACAATGAGCAGTTCTTC	CASSVYSGSHNEQFF
TRBD1	TRBV30	-	TRBJ2-1	TGTGCCTGGAGTGTAGGACAGGGTTACGGTGAGCAGTTCTTC	CAWSVGQGYGEQFF
-	TRBV3-1/TRBV3-2	-	TRBJ2-4	TGTGCCAGCAGCCAAGATCAATCAGGAATAGCCAAAAACATTCAGTACTTC	CASSQDQSGIAKNIQYF
-	TRBV4-1	-	TRBJ2-1	TGCGCCAGCAGCCAAGTACCCGGTCTAGACTACAATGAGCAGTTCTTC	CASSQVPGLDYNEQFF
TRBD1	TRBV15	-	TRBJ2-4	TGTGCCACCAGCTCCTGGGACAGGGGGACAAAAAACATTCAGTACTTC	CATSSWDRGTKNIQYF
-	TRBV6-5	few	TRBJ2-7	TGTGCCAGCGAGAGGGAATACAGCTACGAGCAGTACTTC	CASEREYSYEQYF
-	TRBV19	-	TRBJ1-1	TGTGCCAGTAGTACGGACAGGAACACTGAAGCTTTCTTT	CASSTDRNTEAFF
TRBD1	TRBV5-4	-	TRBJ1-2	TGTGCCAGCAGCCCCGGGACAGACTATCGGGGCTACACCTTC	CASSPGTDYRGYTF
-	TRBV27	-	TRBJ1-2	TGTGCCAGCAGTTTTAATACGGGGAAAGGGCATGGCTACACCTTC	CASSFNTGKGHGYTF
-	TRBV2	-	TRBJ1-1	TGTGCCAGCAAGGGCCGCCGAGGGTCCACTGAAGCTTTCTTT	CASKGRRGSTEAFF
-	TRBV2	few	TRBJ1-2	TGTGCCAGCAGTGAGGCAGGTTATGGCTACACCTTC	CASSEAGYGYTF
-	TRBV28	-	TRBJ1-5	TGTGCCAGCAGTTCCCAGGGATCACAGCCCCAGCATTTT	CASSSQGSQPQHF
TRBD2	TRBV11-2	-	TRBJ2-1	TGTGCCAGCAGCTTAGTAGCGGGAGGATACAATGAGCAGTTCTTC	CASSLVAGGYNEQFF
-	TRBV7-9	-	TRBJ2-5	TGTGCCAGCAGCCTCCTAGACAGGGACCGGGGGATGGAGACCCAGTACTTC	CASSLLDRDRGMETQYF
-	TRBV6-5	-	TRBJ2-3	TGTGCCAGCATCCAGCGGCAGAACACAGATACGCAGTATTTT	CASIQRQNTDTQYF
-	TRBV3-1/TRBV3-2	-	TRBJ1-2	TGTGCCAGCAGCCAAGAGGGGTACCGGGGATTTTATGGCTACACCTTC	CASSQEGYRGFYGYTF
-	TRBV5-1	-	TRBJ1-4	TGCGCCAGCAGCTTGGCAGGGAGGGATGAAAAACTGTTTTTT	CASSLAGRDEKLFF
-	TRBV6-2/TRBV6-3	-	TRBJ2-5	TGTGCCAGCAGTCGGGGCACAGGGTTCCAAGAGACCCAGTACTTC	CASSRGTGFQETQYF
-	TRBV5-1	-	TRBJ1-5	TGCGCCAGCAGCTTCTCCGGACAGACAAATAAGCCCCAGCATTTT	CASSFSGQTNKPQHF
TRBD2	TRBV5-1	-	TRBJ2-1	TGCGCCAGCAGGACTAGCGGGAGGAAGGACAATGAGCAGTTCTTC	CASRTSGRKDNEQFF